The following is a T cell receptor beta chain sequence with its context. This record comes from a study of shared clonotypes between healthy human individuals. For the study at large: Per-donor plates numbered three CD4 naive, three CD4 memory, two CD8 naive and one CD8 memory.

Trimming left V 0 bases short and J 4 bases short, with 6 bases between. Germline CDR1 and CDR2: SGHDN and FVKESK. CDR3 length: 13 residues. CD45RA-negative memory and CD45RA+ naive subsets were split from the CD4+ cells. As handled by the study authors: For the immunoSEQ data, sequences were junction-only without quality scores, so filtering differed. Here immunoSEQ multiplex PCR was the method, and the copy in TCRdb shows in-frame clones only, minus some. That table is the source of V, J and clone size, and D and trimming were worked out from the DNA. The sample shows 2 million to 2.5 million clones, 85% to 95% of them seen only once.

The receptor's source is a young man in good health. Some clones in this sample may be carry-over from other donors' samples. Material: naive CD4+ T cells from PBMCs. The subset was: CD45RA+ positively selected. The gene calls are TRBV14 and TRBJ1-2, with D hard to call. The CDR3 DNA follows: TGTGCCAGCAGCCAAGACGCGATCTATGGCTACACCTTC. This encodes CASSQDAIYGYTF.